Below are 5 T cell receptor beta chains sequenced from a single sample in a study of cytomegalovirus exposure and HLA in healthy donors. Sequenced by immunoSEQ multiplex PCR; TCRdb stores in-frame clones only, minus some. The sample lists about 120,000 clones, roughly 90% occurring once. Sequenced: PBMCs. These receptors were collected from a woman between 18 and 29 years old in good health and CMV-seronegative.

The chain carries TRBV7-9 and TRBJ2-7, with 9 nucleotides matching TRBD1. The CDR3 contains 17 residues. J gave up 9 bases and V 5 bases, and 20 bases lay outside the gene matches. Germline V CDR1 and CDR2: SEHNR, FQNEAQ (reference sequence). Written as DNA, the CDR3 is TGTGCCAGCAGCGCCGGGGACAGGGTCCCGTCCAAGTATGGGCAGTACTTC. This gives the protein CASSAGDRVPSKYGQYF.

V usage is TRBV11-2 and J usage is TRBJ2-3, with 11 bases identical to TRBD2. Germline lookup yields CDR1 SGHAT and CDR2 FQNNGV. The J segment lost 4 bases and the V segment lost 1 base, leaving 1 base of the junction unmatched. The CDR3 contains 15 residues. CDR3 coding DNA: TGTGCCAGCAGCTTAGTAGCGGGGGGGCCAGATACGCAGTATTTT. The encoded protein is CASSLVAGGPDTQYF.

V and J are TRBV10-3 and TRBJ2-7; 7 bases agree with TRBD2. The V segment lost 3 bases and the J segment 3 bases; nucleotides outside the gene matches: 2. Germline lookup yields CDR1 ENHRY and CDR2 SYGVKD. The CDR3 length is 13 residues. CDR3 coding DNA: TGTGCCATCAGTGACGGGGGGTTCTACGAGCAGTACTTC. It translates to CAISDGGFYEQYF.

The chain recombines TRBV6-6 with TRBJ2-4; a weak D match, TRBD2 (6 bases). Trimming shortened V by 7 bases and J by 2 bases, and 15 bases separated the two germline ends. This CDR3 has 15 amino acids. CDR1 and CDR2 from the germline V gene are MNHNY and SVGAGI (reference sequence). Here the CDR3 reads CASMTAGGSKNIQYF. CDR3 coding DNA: TGTGCCAGCATGACGGCAGGAGGGTCCAAAAACATTCAGTACTTC.

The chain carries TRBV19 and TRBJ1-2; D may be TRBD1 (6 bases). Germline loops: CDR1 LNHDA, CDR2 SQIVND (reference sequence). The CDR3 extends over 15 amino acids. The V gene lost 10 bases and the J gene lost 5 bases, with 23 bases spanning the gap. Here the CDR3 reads CATRRAGGSGYGYTF. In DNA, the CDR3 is TGTGCCACCCGCAGGGCGGGGGGCTCGGGTTATGGCTACACCTTC.